A selection of T cell receptor beta chains follows, all from one sample in a study of shared clonotypes between healthy human individuals. The table came from immunoSEQ multiplex PCR; TCRdb's copy has only in-frame clones and leaves some out. This table holds around 600,000 clones, 85% to 95% found once. Material: naive CD8+ T cells sorted from blood. The receptors stem from a woman aged 25 to 39 in good health. CDR3s include the opening cysteine and the closing phenylalanine or tryptophan. The D gene is left open where the match is weak. The size of a clone is reported for some rows only, either as once, few or many, or as a class for expanded clones.

j_call | v_call | clone_size | d_call | cdr3_nt | cdr3_aa
TRBJ2-7 | TRBV27 | NA | TRBD1 | TGTGCCAGCAGTTCGGACAGGGCCCCCTACGAGCAGTACTTC | CASSSDRAPYEQYF
TRBJ1-1 | TRBV19 | NA | TRBD1 | TGTGCCAGTAGTATAGACCGGGACAGGGGAAGTGACACTGAAGCTTTCTTT | CASSIDRDRGSDTEAFF
TRBJ1-1 | TRBV5-4 | once | NA | TGTGCCAGCAGCTTTACGGGAGGGGACACTGAAGCTTTCTTT | CASSFTGGDTEAFF
TRBJ2-7 | TRBV9 | NA | TRBD2 | TGTGCCAGCAGCGTAGTCCCGGGGGGACTAGCGGGGGGACAGCAGTACTTC | CASSVVPGGLAGGQQYF
TRBJ1-2 | TRBV28 | few | TRBD1 | TGTGCCAGCAGCGCAACAGGGGATGAAGTTGGCTACACCTTC | CASSATGDEVGYTF
TRBJ1-5 | TRBV28 | NA | NA | TGTGCCAGCGTATCCGGGACAAAGGGCAATCAGCCCCAGCATTTT | CASVSGTKGNQPQHF
TRBJ2-2 | TRBV27 | NA | TRBD1 | TGTGCCAGCAGTTTATCCGGGACAGGGAAGAACACCGGGGAGCTGTTTTTT | CASSLSGTGKNTGELFF
TRBJ2-7 | TRBV11-2 | NA | TRBD2 | TGTGCCAGCAGCTTAGGTACTAGCGGGAGTTACGAGCAGTACTTC | CASSLGTSGSYEQYF
TRBJ2-3 | TRBV5-1 | NA | TRBD2 | TGCGCCAGCAGCCAACCGTCGGGACTAGCGGGCACAGATACGCAGTATTTT | CASSQPSGLAGTDTQYF
TRBJ2-7 | TRBV15 | NA | NA | TGTGCCACCAGCAGAGAATTGAGCTCCTACGAGCAGTACTTC | CATSRELSSYEQYF
TRBJ2-7 | TRBV19 | NA | NA | TGTGCCAGTAGTTTCGGAACAGGAGGCTACGAGCAGTACTTC | CASSFGTGGYEQYF
TRBJ1-2 | TRBV5-4 | NA | NA | TGTGCCAGCAGCCGGTCTCTAGGGAAGTACACCTTC | CASSRSLGKYTF
TRBJ2-7 | TRBV5-1 | NA | NA | TGCGCCAGCAGCTTTCATCCGGGAGTCTACGAGCAGTACTTC | CASSFHPGVYEQYF
TRBJ2-7 | TRBV10-3 | NA | TRBD1 | TGTGCCATCAGTGTACCGGGACAGGGTACCCACGAGCAGTACTTC | CAISVPGQGTHEQYF
TRBJ2-7 | TRBV6-5 | NA | NA | TGTGCCAGCAGTTTTATGGACGAGCAGTACTTC | CASSFMDEQYF
TRBJ2-7 | TRBV7-9 | NA | TRBD1 | TGTGCCAGCAGCTTAATCGGGCAGGGGGTGTACGAGCAGTACTTC | CASSLIGQGVYEQYF
TRBJ2-2 | TRBV2 | once | TRBD1 | TGTGCCAGCAGTGTGGCTGAGGCGACAGGGATCACCGGGGAGCTGTTTTTT | CASSVAEATGITGELFF
TRBJ2-7 | TRBV5-5 | NA | TRBD2 | TGTGCCAGCAGCTCGCCGGGACTAGCGGGAGTCGAGCAGTACTTC | CASSSPGLAGVEQYF
TRBJ2-1 | TRBV7-9 | NA | TRBD2 | TGTGCCAGCAGCACCGGGACTAGCAGTGATTATGAGCAGTTCTTC | CASSTGTSSDYEQFF
TRBJ1-2 | TRBV5-4 | NA | NA | TGTGCCAGCAGCCCTCCGTTGGGGGGCTACACCTTC | CASSPPLGGYTF
TRBJ2-7 | TRBV4-1 | NA | TRBD1 | TGCGCCAGCAGCCACCCGGGACAGGGAGTTTTTGGCGAGCAGTACTTC | CASSHPGQGVFGEQYF
TRBJ2-7 | TRBV27 | NA | TRBD1 | TGTGCCAGCAGTATCACAGGGGCGCGGTACGAGCAGTACTTC | CASSITGARYEQYF
TRBJ2-7 | TRBV28 | NA | NA | TGTGCCAGCACCCTCGAGGTCCAGGGCGAGCAGTACTTC | CASTLEVQGEQYF
TRBJ2-7 | TRBV6-1 | NA | TRBD2 | TGTGCCAGCAGTGAACCCCCAGCGGGAGGCTCTCACTACGAGCAGTACTTC | CASSEPPAGGSHYEQYF
TRBJ2-7 | TRBV9 | NA | NA | TGTGCCAGCAGCCCCTCCGGGGGCTCCTACGAGCAGTACTTC | CASSPSGGSYEQYF
TRBJ2-3 | TRBV9 | once | TRBD2 | TGTGCCAGCAGCGTAGATCTAGCGGGAGGAACAGATACGCAGTATTTT | CASSVDLAGGTDTQYF
TRBJ2-7 | TRBV7-6 | NA | NA | TGTGCCAGCAGCGAATCCCCCTACGAGCAGTACTTC | CASSESPYEQYF
TRBJ1-1 | TRBV7-9 | NA | NA | TGTGCCAGCAGCCCCCCCCGGCCCTCTCCTGAAGCTTTCTTT | CASSPPRPSPEAFF
TRBJ2-2 | TRBV5-6 | NA | TRBD2 | TGTGCCAGCAGCCACGGACTAGCGGGAGAGTTTGGAGAGCTGTTTTTT | CASSHGLAGEFGELFF